This T cell receptor beta chain emerged from a study of blood T cell repertoires in COVID-19. About the study: In each case, the material was cDNA or gDNA derived from T cells, B-cell-depleted T cells, or PBMCs.

Profiled with immunoSEQ multiplex PCR; TCRdb holds only in-frame clones, not every one. The repertoire holds over 150,000 clones, about 85% seen once, with 0.63% in the top ten. The TCR was taken from a man aged 55 to 70 with COVID-19, enrolled during active disease. The sequenced material came from peripheral blood.

CDR3 nucleotides: TGCGCCAGCAGCTCCGGGACACGACGAGCTTTCTTT. It encodes CASSSGTRRAFF. This chain joins TRBV5-1 and TRBJ1-1; possibly TRBD1 for D (6 bases). Germline CDR1 SGHRS, CDR2 YFSETQ. This CDR3 is built from 12 residues. The germline V and J ends were trimmed by 3 bases and 10 bases, with 13 bases remaining between them.